This T cell receptor beta chain was identified during a study of blood T cell repertoires in COVID-19. V lost 4 bases to trimming and J lost 3 bases; unmatched junction nucleotides: 5. The CDR3 spans 16 residues. CDR1 KGHSH and CDR2 LQKENI come from the germline V gene. The data were produced by immunoSEQ multiplex PCR, yet TCRdb's version contains in-frame clones alone and is incomplete. Here the sample spans more than 300,000 clones, around nine tenths being singletons. Participants were aged about 18 to 89 years from roughly 26 US areas. Two negative PCRs, clearance, or symptom resolution were required of recovered Cohort 3 donors.

Sequencing used PBMCs or T cells enriched from blood (not recorded which). The sequence was obtained from a woman between 18 and 29 years old who had recovered from COVID-19. This chain connects TRBV18 to TRBJ2-2; 10 bases match TRBD1. The DNA of the CDR3 is TGTGCCAGCTCACTCCGACAGGGGGCGGACACCGGGGAGCTGTTTTTT. This encodes CASSLRQGADTGELFF.